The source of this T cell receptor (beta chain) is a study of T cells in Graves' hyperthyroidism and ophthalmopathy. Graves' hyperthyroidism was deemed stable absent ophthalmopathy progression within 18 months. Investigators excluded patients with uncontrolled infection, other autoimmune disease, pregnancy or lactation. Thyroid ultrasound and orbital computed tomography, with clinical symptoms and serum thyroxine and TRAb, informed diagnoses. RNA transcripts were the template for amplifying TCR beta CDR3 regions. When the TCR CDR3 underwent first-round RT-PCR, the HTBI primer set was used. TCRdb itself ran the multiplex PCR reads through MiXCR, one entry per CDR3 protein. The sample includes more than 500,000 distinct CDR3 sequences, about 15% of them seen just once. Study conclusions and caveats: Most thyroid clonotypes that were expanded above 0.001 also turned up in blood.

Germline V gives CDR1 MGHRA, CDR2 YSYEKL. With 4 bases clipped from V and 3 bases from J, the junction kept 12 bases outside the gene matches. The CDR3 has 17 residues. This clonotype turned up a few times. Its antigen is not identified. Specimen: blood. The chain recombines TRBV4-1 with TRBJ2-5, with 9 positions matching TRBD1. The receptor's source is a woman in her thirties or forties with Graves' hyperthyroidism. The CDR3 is CASSPPNPGQGKETQYF. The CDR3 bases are TGCGCCAGCAGCCCCCCAAACCCGGGACAGGGCAAAGAGACCCAGTACTTC.